The sequence of this T cell receptor (beta chain) was determined in a study of blood T cell repertoires in COVID-19. Study at large: Samples representing acute and convalescent COVID-19 were sourced from the United States, Italy and Spain. Sources were T cells, B-cell-depleted T cells, or PBMCs; the material itself was cDNA or gDNA.

The assay was immunoSEQ multiplex PCR, and TCRdb's table has in-frame clones only and misses some. The repertoire holds more than 150,000 clones, around 83% seen once, with 6% to 7% in the top ten. V was cut by 1 base and J by 0 bases, with 10 bases left in between. This CDR3 is 16 amino acids long. Germline V gives CDR1 SEHNR, CDR2 FQNEAQ (reference sequence). This receptor was identified in a middle-aged woman with acute or convalescent COVID-19. Sequencing was performed on peripheral blood. The J gene is TRBJ1-3, the V gene TRBV7-9, with D unclear. The CDR3 spells CASSLGIGPSGNTIYF. The CDR3 DNA reads TGTGCCAGCAGCTTAGGAATTGGGCCCTCTGGAAACACCATATATTTT.